The sequence of this T cell receptor beta chain was determined in a study of cytomegalovirus exposure and HLA in healthy donors. Study details: Early released data had tens of millions of unique TCRs, all coming from HLA-typed donors.

Study-wide results and caveats: TCR beta V segments were, for the most part, productive about 87% or about 30% of the time in an earlier analysis.

With V trimmed by 5 bases and J by 0 bases, 5 bases remained unmatched. The CDR3 has 15 residues. Germline V gives CDR1 MNHNY, CDR2 SVGAGI (reference sequence). Concerning this clone itself: Its antigen is currently unknown.

The PCR used 60 Vbeta and 13 Jbeta primers. Assay used: immunoSEQ multiplex PCR; TCRdb lists only in-frame clones, some missing. The data show about 160,000 clones, approximately 77% seen once. Each of the donors was a healthy bone marrow donor. The origin of this receptor is a man aged 25-45 years in good health and CMV-seropositive. Sequencing used PBMCs. The chain combines TRBV6-6 with TRBJ2-3; 7 bases map to TRBD1. CDR3 loop: CASSPGTVSTDTQYF. CDR3 nucleotides: TGTGCCAGCAGTCCAGGGACAGTGAGCACAGATACGCAGTATTTT.